This note documents a single TCR beta chain sequence. Trimming cost V 2 bases and J 4 bases; bases outside gene matches: 6. This CDR3 spans 15 amino acids. Germline CDR1 and CDR2: MRHNA and SNTAGT. The assay was immunoSEQ multiplex PCR, and TCRdb's table has in-frame clones only and misses some. The table records fewer than 150,000 clones, about four fifths of them present only once. Which cohort a participant joined came from the clinical history participants gave. These data belong to a study of blood T cell repertoires in COVID-19. What was sequenced was PBMCs or T cells enriched from blood (not recorded which). This chain connects TRBV6-4 to TRBJ2-7, with 9 nucleotides matching TRBD1. This TCR was recovered from a man in his thirties or forties who had recovered from COVID-19. The DNA for the CDR3 is TGTGCCAGCAGTGACCGGGACAGGGCGGGATACGAGCAGTACTTC. Translating it yields CASSDRDRAGYEQYF.